Listed here is a single T cell receptor beta chain. This entry is derived from a study of cytomegalovirus exposure and HLA in healthy donors. Study details: The approximately 660 first-cohort repertoires shared a platform with the approximately 110 validation repertoires, as reported in a later analysis.

The CDR3 contains 17 residues. Germline CDR1 and CDR2: GTSNPN and SVGIG (reference sequence). Trimming cost V 4 bases and J 0 bases; bases outside gene matches: 12. Generated by immunoSEQ multiplex PCR, the TCRdb table keeps only in-frame clones and is missing some. There are 150,000 to 200,000 clones in the sample; about 81% occur only once, and 1.2% lies in the top ten. The receptor's source is a woman aged 30 to 39 in good health and CMV-seronegative. The sample comprised PBMCs. This chain joins TRBV30 and TRBJ1-3; 7 bases line up with TRBD1. CDR3 protein: CAWIPRDSSYSGNTIYF. CDR3 in DNA: TGTGCCTGGATTCCTAGGGACAGCTCCTACTCTGGAAACACCATATATTTT.